This passage covers 15 T cell receptor beta chains from one sample sequenced in a study of beta chain features in type 1 diabetes listed by TCRdb under 2018. The library was generated by the immunoSEQ multiplex PCR assay. All of the isolated RNA was reverse transcribed with the High Capacity cDNA Reverse Transcription Kit, so expressed TCRB transcripts were sequenced. The source is immuneACCESS, and TCRdb retained only in-frame sequences with V and J called. Part of the clones is not carried over; for the studies checked, unresolved V genes explain less than half of this, and the remainder is unexplained. For this sample there are hundreds of thousands of clones; more than 9.5% appear just once. Clones ranked in the top ten supply about 0.014% of the sample. Specimen: naive CD4+ T cells from blood. Per the publication, the cell subset or site label means: true naive CD4+ T cells. These receptor sequences come from a woman aged 25 to 45 in good health.

The table lists this clone with a few counts. The chain carries TRBV7-9 and TRBJ1-2; D remains ambiguous. The germline gives CDR1 SEHNR, CDR2 FQNEAQ (reference sequence). CDR3 length: 14 amino acids. V was cut by 1 base and J by 6 bases, with 12 bases left in between. The CDR3 region is CASSLGAGIDGYTF. As DNA, the CDR3 is TGTGCCAGCAGCTTAGGAGCAGGAATTGATGGCTACACCTTC.

The chain combines TRBV30 with TRBJ2-3, with 11 bases aligning to TRBD2. Germline V gives CDR1 GTSNPN, CDR2 SVGIG (reference sequence). The length of the CDR3 is 16 residues. With 0 bases clipped from V and 1 base from J, the junction kept 3 bases outside the gene matches. CDR3 sequence: CAWSVGTSGGTDTQYF. The CDR3 nucleotides are TGTGCCTGGAGTGTAGGGACTAGCGGCGGCACAGATACGCAGTATTTT. The full variable domain, in which reference TRBV30 and TRBJ2-3 provide the parts outside the CDR3, is SQTIHQWPATLVQPVGSPLSLECTVEGTSNPNLYWYRQAAGRGLQLLFYSVGIGQISSEVPQNLSASRPQDRQFILSSKKLLLSDSGFYLCAWSVGTSGGTDTQYFGPGTRLTVL.

In this sample, this clone turned up a few times. This CDR3 is CASSLSGSYNEQFF. In nucleotides, the CDR3 is TGTGCCAGCAGCTTATCGGGCTCCTACAATGAGCAGTTCTTC. V usage is TRBV6-1 and J usage is TRBJ2-1; unclear D gene. This CDR3 region has 14 residues. Germline CDR1 and CDR2: MNHNS and SASEGT. Trimming took off 6 bases at V and 0 bases at J, with 9 bases between the two ends.

This clone was observed a few times. The rearrangement links TRBV6-1 to TRBJ2-1, with TRBD2 identical over 8 bases. J gave up 7 bases and V 7 bases, and 9 bases lay outside the gene matches. Germline V gene data show CDR1 as MNHNS and CDR2 as SASEGT. The CDR3 is 14 residues long. The CDR3 protein is CASTWSGRVNEQFF. The CDR3 DNA reads as TGTGCCAGCACCTGGTCCGGGAGGGTTAATGAGCAGTTCTTC.

The table lists this clone with a few counts. This sequence joins TRBV5-1 and TRBJ2-7; TRBD1 matches 11 bases. The CDR3 is 14 residues long. Per the germline V gene, CDR1 is SGHRS and CDR2 is YFSETQ. J was trimmed by 4 bases and V by 4 bases; bases with no gene match: 4. The DNA for the CDR3 is TGCGCCAGCAGCCCAGGGACAGGGGGATACGAGCAGTACTTC. Its protein is CASSPGTGGYEQYF.

The chain links TRBV19 to TRBJ2-1, with D possibly matching TRBD1 (6 bases). CDR1 and CDR2 (germline): LNHDA, SQIVND (reference sequence). The CDR3 runs 17 residues. Trimming cost V 5 bases and J 4 bases, with 21 bases left between them. The chain's CDR3 is CASSQITGHRPYNEQFF. The CDR3 DNA reads TGTGCCAGTAGTCAAATAACGGGACACCGACCGTACAATGAGCAGTTCTTC.

This sequence joins TRBV18 and TRBJ1-1; TRBD1 matches 7 bases. The germline CDR1 and CDR2 sequences are KGHSH and LQKENI. J gave up 4 bases and V 5 bases, and 4 bases lay outside the gene matches. The CDR3 length is 13 residues. CDR3 sequence (DNA): TGTGCCAGCTCATCCGACAGGGTCACTGAAGCTTTCTTT. Its protein product is CASSSDRVTEAFF.

The chain joins TRBV7-2 to TRBJ2-4; perhaps TRBD2 as D (5 bases). CDR3 size: 15 residues. Germline-derived CDR1 and CDR2 are SGHTA and FQGNSA. The V end was cut by 1 base, the J end by 13 bases, with 20 bases between. The chain's CDR3 is CASSLVEGRQLEQYF. In DNA, the CDR3 is TGTGCCAGCAGCTTAGTCGAGGGCCGTCAACTAGAACAGTACTTC.

The CDR3 here is CASSRTGITEAFF. The DNA of the CDR3 is TGTGCCAGCTCACGGACAGGGATCACTGAAGCTTTCTTT. The genes are TRBV18 and TRBJ1-1, with 8 bases that match TRBD1. Germline-derived CDR1 and CDR2 are KGHSH and LQKENI. The CDR3 has 13 residues. With 4 bases clipped from V and 4 bases from J, the junction kept 2 bases outside the gene matches.

With respect to this clone: This same CDR3 is encoded by further DNA sequences in the sample. The chain links TRBV9 to TRBJ2-7; tentative D call: TRBD2 (6 bases). Germline V gene sequence: CDR1 SGDLS, CDR2 YYNGEE. The CDR3 extends over 13 amino acids. V was cut by 4 bases and J by 3 bases, with 11 bases left in between. The DNA for the CDR3 is TGTGCCAGCAGCCCGGGACTCTTCTACGAGCAGTACTTC. Amino acid sequence: CASSPGLFYEQYF.

V and J are TRBV5-1 and TRBJ2-3; 8 bases match TRBD1. Germline assignment: CDR1 SGHRS and CDR2 YFSETQ. The CDR3 consists of 14 residues. V dropped 4 bases and J dropped 1; count of bases not matched to a gene: 2. CDR3 nucleotides: TGCGCCAGCAGCCTGGACAGGGGCACAGATACGCAGTATTTT. Translation gives CASSLDRGTDTQYF.

This clone has just a few counts. The chain combines TRBV28 with TRBJ2-5, with D hard to call. V was shortened by 2 bases and J by 1 base, with 8 bases between the two germline ends. Germline values: CDR1 MDHEN, CDR2 SYDVKM. The CDR3 totals 14 residues. This chain's CDR3 is CASSLHSTQETQYF. CDR3 DNA sequence: TGTGCCAGCAGTTTACACAGTACCCAAGAGACCCAGTACTTC.

This clone has only a few counts. The genes are TRBV6-1 and TRBJ2-7, with TRBD1 identical over 7 bases. Trimming cost V 4 bases and J 2 bases; bases outside gene matches: 5. Germline assignment: CDR1 MNHNS and CDR2 SASEGT. This CDR3 has 14 residues. CDR3 sequence reads: CASSGRQGPYEQYF. The CDR3 region has the DNA TGTGCCAGCAGTGGGCGACAGGGACCCTACGAGCAGTACTTC.

J is TRBJ2-5 and V is TRBV5-1; 14 bases line up with TRBD2. V shed 0 bases, J shed 4 bases, and the junction held 5 bases outside the gene matches. The CDR3 is 17 amino acids. CDR1 is SGHRS, CDR2 YFSETQ, per germline. Here the CDR3 reads CASSLGLAGGFGETQYF. The CDR3 nucleotides are TGCGCCAGCAGCTTGGGACTAGCGGGAGGGTTCGGAGAGACCCAGTACTTC.

This clone was observed a handful of times. This chain joins TRBV6-5 and TRBJ2-3, with D maybe TRBD2 (6 bases). With 3 bases removed from V and 1 base from J, the gap between germline ends came to 11 bases. The germline V gene encodes CDR1 MNHEY and CDR2 SVGAGI. The CDR3 contains 15 residues. CDR3 nucleotide sequence: TGTGCCAGCAGTTATTGGGACTCGCGCACAGATACGCAGTATTTT. It specifies CASSYWDSRTDTQYF.